Listed below are T cell receptor beta chains from one sample, sequenced in a study of cytomegalovirus exposure and HLA in healthy donors. Using immunoSEQ multiplex PCR, the repertoire was profiled, and TCRdb retains in-frame clones only, with some absent. The sample has about 200,000 clones, 65% to 90% seen once. Sequences were obtained from PBMCs. All receptors come from a woman aged 25 to 45 in good health and CMV-seropositive. Each CDR3 is given with its conserved first and last residue. A D gene is named only where the DNA matches it firmly. Only some rows state a clone size, as once, few, many or a class for expanded clones.

TRBV29-1	-	few	TRBJ1-5	TGCAGCGTTGGGGGGGGACGATATCAGCCCCAGCATTTT	CSVGGGRYQPQHF
TRBV18	-	few	TRBJ1-1	TGTGCCAGCTCACTCCAGGGGAACACTGAAGCTTTCTTT	CASSLQGNTEAFF
TRBV5-1	-	-	TRBJ1-1	TGCGCCAGCAGCTTGTCCGGCAGACTTTTCATCGGGGACACTGAAGCTTTCTTT	CASSLSGRLFIGDTEAFF
TRBV11-2	TRBD2	-	TRBJ2-1	TGTGCCAGCAGCTTAGGAGTTAGCGGGAGTAATGAGCAGTTCTTC	CASSLGVSGSNEQFF
TRBV25-1	-	once	TRBJ2-4	TGTGCCAGCAGTCCGGAGGGGACAGCTCTAGCCAAAAACATTCAGTACTTC	CASSPEGTALAKNIQYF
TRBV27	TRBD1	-	TRBJ2-7	TGTGCCAGCAGCCTGACAGGGGGGTCCTACGAGCAGTACTTC	CASSLTGGSYEQYF
TRBV27	-	-	TRBJ2-2	TGTGCCAGCAGTTTCTACCAGCGGGCGAACACCGGGGAGCTGTTTTTT	CASSFYQRANTGELFF
TRBV27	TRBD1	-	TRBJ1-1	TGTGCCAGCAGTTCGGGGGACAGGGTAAGGAGAGAAGCTTTCTTT	CASSSGDRVRREAFF
TRBV27	TRBD2	once	TRBJ2-1	TGTGCCAGCAGTTTAACGGCTAGCGGGAGGGACAATGAGCAGTTCTTC	CASSLTASGRDNEQFF
TRBV5-1	TRBD2	once	TRBJ2-7	TGCGCCAGCAGCAAGGGAGCGTCGGCGGGAGGGCTCGAGCAGTACTTC	CASSKGASAGGLEQYF
TRBV5-1	-	-	TRBJ1-1	TGCGCCAGCAGCTTGGTCTCGTGGAACACTGAAGCTTTCTTT	CASSLVSWNTEAFF
TRBV29-1	-	-	TRBJ2-2	TGCAGCGTTACAGGGTACACCGGGGAGCTGTTTTTT	CSVTGYTGELFF
TRBV7-6	-	-	TRBJ2-1	TGTGCCAGCAGCTTAGCTAGCAACACTGAGCAGTTCTTC	CASSLASNTEQFF
TRBV29-1	-	-	TRBJ1-3	TGCAGCGTGGAGGGAGTAAATAATGGAAACACCATATATTTT	CSVEGVNNGNTIYF
TRBV5-6	-	-	TRBJ2-1	TGTGCCAGCAGCTTTGGGCTATCTGAGCAGTTCTTC	CASSFGLSEQFF
TRBV2	-	-	TRBJ1-5	TGTGCCAGCACCTTAGACAGCCCCAATCAGCCCCAGCATTTT	CASTLDSPNQPQHF
TRBV27	-	-	TRBJ1-2	TGTGCCAGCAGTTTATCCGCGAACTATGGCTACACCTTC	CASSLSANYGYTF
TRBV5-6	-	-	TRBJ1-1	TGTGCCAGCACCCCTGGGGGGGCGCGAATTGGAACTGAAGCTTTCTTT	CASTPGGARIGTEAFF
TRBV5-6	TRBD2	-	TRBJ2-1	TGTGCCAGCAGCGTACTAGCGGAGGAGCAGTTCTTC	CASSVLAEEQFF
TRBV6-5	TRBD1	-	TRBJ2-7	TGTGCCAGCAGTCCGGACAGGGCAGTCTACGAGCAGTACTTC	CASSPDRAVYEQYF
TRBV25-1	-	-	TRBJ2-3	TGTGCCAGCAGTGCCCGGGGGACAGATACGCAGTATTTT	CASSARGTDTQYF
TRBV5-1	TRBD2	-	TRBJ2-7	TGCGCCAGCTCTAGCGGGAGTGGATTCGAGCAGTACTTC	CASSSGSGFEQYF
TRBV10-3	TRBD1	-	TRBJ2-7	TGTGCCATCAGTGGGACAGGAGGCTCCTACGAGCAGTACTTC	CAISGTGGSYEQYF
TRBV30	-	-	TRBJ2-7	TGTGCCTGGAGTTCGGTCCCCAAGGAGTACGAGCAGTACTTC	CAWSSVPKEYEQYF
TRBV28	-	-	TRBJ2-7	TGTGCCAGCAGCCTGCAACAGGGACCTGGGTACGAGCAGTACTTC	CASSLQQGPGYEQYF
TRBV9	TRBD1	-	TRBJ2-1	TGTGCCAGCAGCCAGGACAGGGCAGGCTACAATGAGCAGTTCTTC	CASSQDRAGYNEQFF
TRBV2	-	few	TRBJ2-3	TGTGCCAGCAGTCCCCCGGGACTGAGCACAGATACGCAGTATTTT	CASSPPGLSTDTQYF
TRBV5-6	TRBD1	-	TRBJ1-2	TGTGCCAGCAGCTTTCCGGGACAGGTCTATGGCTACACCTTC	CASSFPGQVYGYTF
TRBV5-1	TRBD1	once	TRBJ2-7	TGCGCCAGCAGCTTGGCAGCGGGACAGGGCACCTACGAGCAGTACTTC	CASSLAAGQGTYEQYF
TRBV28	-	once	TRBJ1-5	TGTGCCAGCAGTTTTGAGGGGACAACTAGCAATCAGCCCCAGCATTTT	CASSFEGTTSNQPQHF
TRBV30	TRBD1	-	TRBJ1-1	TGTGCCTGGAGCGCCGGGACAGGGGCAAATGAAGCTTTCTTT	CAWSAGTGANEAFF
TRBV4-1	-	-	TRBJ1-3	TGCGCCAGCAGCCAAGGATTCCTCGGGACACTCTCTGGAAACACCATATATTTT	CASSQGFLGTLSGNTIYF
TRBV28	-	-	TRBJ2-5	TGTGCCAGCAGTCTAGGGGTAGCGGTTCCTCAAGAGACCCAGTACTTC	CASSLGVAVPQETQYF
TRBV19	-	-	TRBJ1-1	TGTGCCAGTAGGACCACAGGTTTCACTGAAGCTTTCTTT	CASRTTGFTEAFF
TRBV27	TRBD2	-	TRBJ2-3	TGTGCCAGCGAGGGGAGGGAGGCAGATACGCAGTATTTT	CASEGREADTQYF
TRBV30	-	-	TRBJ1-2	TGTGCCTGGAGTCCAGTCTCGGGGGGCTACACCTTC	CAWSPVSGGYTF
TRBV5-4	-	-	TRBJ2-1	TGTGCCAGCAGCTGGGGGAGGGGGGCCTCCTACAATGAGCAGTTCTTC	CASSWGRGASYNEQFF
TRBV27	TRBD1	-	TRBJ1-5	TGTGCCAGCAGTCGGGACAGGGGTAATCAGCCCCAGCATTTT	CASSRDRGNQPQHF
TRBV5-1	-	once	TRBJ2-6	TGCGCCAGCACCCAACAGGCTGGGGCCAACGTCCTGACTTTC	CASTQQAGANVLTF
TRBV6-5	TRBD1	-	TRBJ1-2	TGTGCCAGCAGGCGGACAGGGGGCCATGGCTACACCTTC	CASRRTGGHGYTF
TRBV28	TRBD1	-	TRBJ2-7	TGTGCCAGCAGTTTCCGAGACAGGGGTACCTACGAGCAGTACTTC	CASSFRDRGTYEQYF
TRBV7-6	TRBD2	-	TRBJ2-2	TGTGCCAGCAGCCCCCCGGGCGGGAGGGCTACCGGGGAGCTGTTTTTT	CASSPPGGRATGELFF
TRBV7-9	TRBD1	-	TRBJ1-4	TGTGCCAGCAGCTTAGGTCGACAGGGGGCAGGCGAAAAACTGTTTTTT	CASSLGRQGAGEKLFF
TRBV5-4	TRBD2	-	TRBJ2-7	TGTGCCAGCAGCCTGTCCCTAGCGGGAGACGAGCAGTACTTC	CASSLSLAGDEQYF
TRBV4-1	TRBD2	-	TRBJ2-3	TGCGCCAGCAGCCAAGAGGTCACGGGAGGGGGGTATACGCAGTATTTT	CASSQEVTGGGYTQYF
TRBV7-9	-	-	TRBJ2-2	TGTGCCAGCAGACCCAATCAGGGCCCGGGGGAGCTGTTTTTT	CASRPNQGPGELFF
TRBV30	-	-	TRBJ1-2	TGTGCCTGGGCTCACTTTCCGGGACAAGTCTATGGCTACACCTTC	CAWAHFPGQVYGYTF
TRBV18	TRBD2	once	TRBJ2-1	TGTGCCAGCTCACCACCGGGGACTAGCGGTTACAATGAGCAGTTCTTC	CASSPPGTSGYNEQFF
TRBV14	-	-	TRBJ2-3	TGTGCCAGCAGCCAGAGAATGAGCACAGATACGCAGTATTTT	CASSQRMSTDTQYF
TRBV5-1	TRBD1	-	TRBJ1-1	TGCGCCAGCACGTGGGACAGGGAGACTGAAGCTTTCTTT	CASTWDRETEAFF
TRBV5-1	TRBD2	once	TRBJ2-5	TGCGCCAGCAGCCTAACGGGAGGGCCCCAAGAGACCCAGTACTTC	CASSLTGGPQETQYF
TRBV27	-	-	TRBJ2-1	TGTGCCAGCAGGAGGGCAGGGGTCCTTGAGAATGAGCAGTTCTTC	CASRRAGVLENEQFF
TRBV5-6	TRBD1	-	TRBJ1-1	TGTGCCAGCAGCTGGACAGGGGCACAAGCTTTCTTT	CASSWTGAQAFF